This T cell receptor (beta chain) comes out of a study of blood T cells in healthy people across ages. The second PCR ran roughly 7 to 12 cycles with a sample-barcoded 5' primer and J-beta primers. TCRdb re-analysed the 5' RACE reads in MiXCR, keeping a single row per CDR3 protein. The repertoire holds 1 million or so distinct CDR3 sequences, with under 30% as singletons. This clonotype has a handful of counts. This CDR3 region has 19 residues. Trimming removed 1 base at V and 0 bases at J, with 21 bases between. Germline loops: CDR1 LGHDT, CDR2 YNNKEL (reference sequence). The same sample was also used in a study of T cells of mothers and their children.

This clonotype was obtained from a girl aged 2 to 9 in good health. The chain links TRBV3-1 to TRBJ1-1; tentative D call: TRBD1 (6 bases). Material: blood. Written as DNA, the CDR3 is TGTGCCAGCAGCCAAGTGGCCACTTCGGACAGACGAATGAACACTGAAGCTTTCTTT. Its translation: CASSQVATSDRRMNTEAFF.